Each of the 16 T cell receptor beta chains below was sequenced from the same sample in a study of blood T cell repertoires in COVID-19. This table comes from immunoSEQ multiplex PCR, and its TCRdb copy is limited to in-frame clones, with some not included. The sample yields some 150,000 clones, under 90% seen once. Sequences were obtained from peripheral blood. Source of these receptors: a man in his fifties or sixties with acute or convalescent COVID-19.

The CDR3 spells CASSQGLAVSYEQYF. In nucleotides, the CDR3 is TGTGCCAGCAGCCAAGGACTAGCGGTGTCCTACGAGCAGTACTTC. The chain recombines TRBV3-1 (or the pseudogene TRBV3-2) with TRBJ2-7; 9 bases match TRBD2. In germline, CDR1 is LGHDT, CDR2 YNNKEL (reference sequence). The CDR3 loop spans 15 amino acids. The ends lost 1 base at V and 1 base at J; junction bases unmatched: 2.

J is TRBJ1-2 and V is TRBV27; TRBD1 matches at 12 bases. The ends lost 3 bases at V and 2 bases at J; junction bases unmatched: 1. Germline V gives CDR1 MNHEY, CDR2 SMNVEV (reference sequence). There are 15 residues in the CDR3. This chain's CDR3 is CASSLGQGANYGYTF. The CDR3 region has the DNA TGTGCCAGCAGTTTGGGACAGGGGGCCAACTATGGCTACACCTTC.

The chain employs TRBV5-1 and TRBJ2-2; TRBD1 matches at 7 bases. The CDR3 sequence is 16 residues long. Germline V gene data show CDR1 as SGHRS and CDR2 as YFSETQ. The trim removed 4 bases at V and 3 bases at J, leaving 9 bases unmatched. CDR3 sequence reads: CASSRDRAVDTGELFF. In DNA form, the CDR3 reads TGCGCCAGCAGCAGGGACAGAGCGGTGGACACCGGGGAGCTGTTTTTT.

The rearrangement uses TRBV2 and TRBJ2-3, with a tentative D call TRBD2 (7 bases). CDR3 length: 15 residues. V dropped 3 bases and J dropped 2 bases, with 12 bases sitting between them. Germline V CDR1 and CDR2: SNHLY, FYNNEI. This CDR3 reads CASSDLGGPTDTQYF. The CDR3, as DNA: TGTGCCAGCAGTGATTTGGGGGGGCCCACAGATACGCAGTATTTT.

This chain links TRBV27 with TRBJ1-2, with TRBD1 matching 9 bases. V gave up 5 bases and J gave up 6 bases; unmatched junction bases: 10. The length of the CDR3 is 15 residues. Germline CDR1 is MNHEY and CDR2 is SMNVEV (reference sequence). DNA for the CDR3: TGTGCCAGCAGTCCCCAGGGACAGGGATATCATGGCTACACCTTC. It codes for CASSPQGQGYHGYTF.

The J gene is TRBJ2-2, the V gene TRBV9; weak D call: TRBD2 (6 bases). Germline V gene data show CDR1 as SGDLS and CDR2 as YYNGEE. This CDR3 contains 16 residues. V dropped 4 bases and J dropped 7 bases, with 20 bases sitting between them. This CDR3 is CASSPRGLGLHGELFF. DNA of the CDR3: TGTGCCAGCAGCCCCCGCGGATTGGGACTCCACGGGGAGCTGTTTTTT.

The J gene is TRBJ2-2, the V gene TRBV5-4; possible D gene TRBD2, 7 bases. Germline V CDR1 and CDR2: SGHNT, YYREEE (reference sequence). There are 15 residues in the CDR3. V dropped 6 bases and J dropped 3 bases, with 15 bases sitting between them. The CDR3 reads CASTPGGADTGELFF. The CDR3 DNA reads TGTGCCAGCACTCCGGGGGGCGCTGACACCGGGGAGCTGTTTTTT.

The chain couples TRBV7-9 to TRBJ2-1, with 11 bases identical to TRBD1. With 7 bases clipped from V and 7 bases from J, the junction kept 12 bases outside the gene matches. The CDR3 sequence is 16 residues long. Per the germline V gene, CDR1 is SEHNR and CDR2 is FQNEAQ (reference sequence). CDR3 bases: TGTGCCAGCATCTCCCCGCGGGACAGGGGGACGAATGAGCAGTTCTTC. Protein sequence: CASISPRDRGTNEQFF. Filled out from reference TRBV7-9 and TRBJ2-1, the complete variable domain reads DTGVSQNPRHKITKRGQNVTFRCDPISEHNRLYWYRQTLGQGPEFLTYFQNEAQLEKSRLLSDRFSAERPKGSFSTLEIQRTEQGDSAMYLCASISPRDRGTNEQFFGPGTRLTVL.

The chain recombines TRBV4-3 with TRBJ2-7; D call uncertain. The CDR3 consists of 15 residues. Deletions cut 0 bases from V and 0 bases from J, with 9 bases between. The germline CDR1 and CDR2 sequences are LGHNA and YSLEER. The CDR3 here is CASSQDNFGSYEQYF. The CDR3, as DNA: TGCGCCAGCAGCCAAGACAACTTCGGCTCCTACGAGCAGTACTTC.

This clone was observed a few times. J is TRBJ1-4 and V is TRBV7-2; 10 nucleotides line up with TRBD1. CDR1 and CDR2 (germline): SGHTA, FQGNSA. The junction had 8 bases not matched to a gene; V was cut back by 6 bases and J by 7 bases. The CDR3 totals 15 residues. For the CDR3, the DNA is TGTGCCAGCAGAGCCTCTGGACAGGGGGGTGAAAAACTGTTTTTT. Protein product: CASRASGQGGEKLFF.

The rearrangement joins TRBV28 to TRBJ2-6; possibly TRBD2 for D (5 bases). V was clipped by 6 bases and J by 0 bases, with 12 bases between them. The germline V gene has CDR1 MDHEN and CDR2 SYDVKM. The CDR3 is 16 amino acids. The CDR3 DNA reads TGTGCCAGCAGCCCCGGGATCGCCTCTGGGGCCAACGTCCTGACTTTC. It translates to CASSPGIASGANVLTF.

The gene calls are TRBV7-8 and TRBJ2-7; TRBD1 matches at 8 bases. The germline gives CDR1 SGHVS, CDR2 FQNEAQ. Trimming removed 2 bases from V and 0 bases from J; junction bases left unmatched: 9. The CDR3 runs to 17 residues. The CDR3 DNA reads as TGTGCCAGCAGCTTATCGTCGAGGACAGGGAGCTCCTACGAGCAGTACTTC. Its protein product is CASSLSSRTGSSYEQYF.

This clone was detected only once. The rearrangement joins TRBV5-4 to TRBJ1-3, with D tentatively TRBD1 (5 bases). The CDR3 contains 16 residues. The V end lost 0 bases, the J end lost 1 base, and 11 bases lay between the germline ends. Germline lookup yields CDR1 SGHNT and CDR2 YYREEE (reference sequence). CDR3 in DNA: TGTGCCAGCAGCTTGGGACGGAGGGGTTCTGGAAACACCATATATTTT. Protein product: CASSLGRRGSGNTIYF.

V is TRBV11-3 and J is TRBJ2-1, with 8 bases that match TRBD2. Germline lookup yields CDR1 SGHNT and CDR2 YENEEA. CDR3 size: 16 residues. V was clipped by 5 bases and J by 4 bases; unmatched bases: 10. The CDR3 nucleotides read TGTGCCAGCAGCCCCCCCGGGGCGGGAGGATACAATGAGCAGTTCTTC. Its translation: CASSPPGAGGYNEQFF.

This rearrangement joins TRBV7-2 to TRBJ2-3, with D maybe TRBD2 (6 bases). This CDR3 is built from 12 residues. V gave up 5 bases and J gave up 8 bases, with 11 bases separating them. CDR1 is SGHTA, CDR2 FQGNSA, per germline. The DNA for the CDR3 is TGTGCCAGCAGCCCGAGGAGGGGTACGCAGTATTTT. It codes for CASSPRRGTQYF.

In its sample, this clone was seen a few times. The gene calls are TRBV9 and TRBJ2-1; D not resolved. The V end was cut by 0 bases, the J end by 6 bases, with 4 bases between. Germline lookup yields CDR1 SGDLS and CDR2 YYNGEE. The CDR3 covers 12 residues. The CDR3: CASSVGVNEQFF. The CDR3 nucleotides are TGTGCCAGCAGCGTAGGCGTCAATGAGCAGTTCTTC.